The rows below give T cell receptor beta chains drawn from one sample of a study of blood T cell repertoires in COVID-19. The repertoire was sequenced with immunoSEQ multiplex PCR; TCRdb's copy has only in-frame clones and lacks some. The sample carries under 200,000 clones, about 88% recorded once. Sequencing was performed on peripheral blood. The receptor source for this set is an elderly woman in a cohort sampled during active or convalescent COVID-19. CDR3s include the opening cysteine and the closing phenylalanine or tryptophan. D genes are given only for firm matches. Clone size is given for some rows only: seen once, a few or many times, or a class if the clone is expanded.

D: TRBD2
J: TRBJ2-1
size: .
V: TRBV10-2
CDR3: CASSTPSGVRNEQFF
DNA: TGCGCCAGCTCAACCCCTAGCGGGGTTCGGAATGAGCAGTTCTTC

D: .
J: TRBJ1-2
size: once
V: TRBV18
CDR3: CASSPPEQGVSGYTF
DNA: TGTGCCAGCTCACCACCGGAACAGGGAGTTAGTGGCTACACCTTC

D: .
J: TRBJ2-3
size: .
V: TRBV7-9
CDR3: CASSALTSTDTQYF
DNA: TGTGCCAGCAGCGCCTTGACTAGCACAGATACGCAGTATTTT

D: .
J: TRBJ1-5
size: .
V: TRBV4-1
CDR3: CASSQVPNQPQHF
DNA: TGCGCCAGCAGCCAAGTCCCTAATCAGCCCCAGCATTTT

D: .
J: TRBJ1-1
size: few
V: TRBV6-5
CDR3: CASSLDSAHTEAFF
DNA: TGTGCCAGCAGTTTGGACAGCGCCCACACTGAAGCTTTCTTT

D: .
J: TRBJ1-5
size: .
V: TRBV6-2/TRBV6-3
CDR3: CASSYDAQGKYQPQHF
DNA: TGTGCCAGCAGTTACGACGCACAGGGAAAATATCAGCCCCAGCATTTT

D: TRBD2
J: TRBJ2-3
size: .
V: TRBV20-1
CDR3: CSASLRGVPTDTQYF
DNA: TGCAGTGCTAGTCTACGGGGGGTCCCCACAGATACGCAGTATTTT

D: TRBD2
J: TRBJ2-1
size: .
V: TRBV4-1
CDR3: CASSQPGGAGEQFF
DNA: TGCGCCAGCAGCCAGCCCGGGGGGGCGGGTGAGCAGTTCTTC

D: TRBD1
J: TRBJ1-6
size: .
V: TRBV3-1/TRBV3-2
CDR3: CASSQVGGTGNSPLHF
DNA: TGTGCCAGCAGCCAAGTTGGGGGGACAGGAAACTCACCCCTCCACTTT

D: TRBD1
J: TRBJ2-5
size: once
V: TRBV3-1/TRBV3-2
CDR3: CASSPFRTGGWETQYF
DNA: TGTGCCAGCAGCCCATTTAGGACAGGGGGCTGGGAGACCCAGTACTTC

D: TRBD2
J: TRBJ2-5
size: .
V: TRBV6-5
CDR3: CASRGGLAGRETQYF
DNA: TGTGCCAGCAGGGGGGGGCTAGCGGGACGGGAGACCCAGTACTTC

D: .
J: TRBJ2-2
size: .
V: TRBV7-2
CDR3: CASSPVADGELFF
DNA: TGTGCCAGCAGCCCCGTGGCGGACGGGGAGCTGTTTTTT

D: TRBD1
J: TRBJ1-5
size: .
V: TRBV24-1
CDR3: CATSDPGQGSQPQHF
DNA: TGTGCCACCAGTGACCCGGGACAGGGCAGCCAGCCCCAGCATTTT

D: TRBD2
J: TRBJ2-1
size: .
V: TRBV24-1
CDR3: CATSDPTSSGPRNEQFF
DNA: TGTGCCACCAGTGACCCCACCTCTAGCGGCCCAAGGAATGAGCAGTTCTTC

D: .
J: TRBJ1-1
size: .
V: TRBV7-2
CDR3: CASSLGGTVRNTEAFF
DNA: TGTGCCAGCAGCTTAGGCGGGACGGTAAGGAACACTGAAGCTTTCTTT

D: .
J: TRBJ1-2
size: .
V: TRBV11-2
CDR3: CASSLNAGASYGYTF
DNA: TGTGCCAGCAGCCTCAATGCAGGGGCGTCCTATGGCTACACCTTC

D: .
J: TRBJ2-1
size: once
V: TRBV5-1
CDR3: CASSPPGYNEQFF
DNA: TGCGCCAGCAGCCCCCCCGGCTACAATGAGCAGTTCTTC

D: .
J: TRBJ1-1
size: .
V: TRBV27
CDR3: CASSFLYRDTANTEAFF
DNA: TGTGCCAGCAGTTTCCTATACCGGGATACAGCAAACACTGAAGCTTTCTTT

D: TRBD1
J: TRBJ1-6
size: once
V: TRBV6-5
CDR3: CAGLRDSFSPLHF
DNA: TGTGCCGGCCTCCGGGACAGTTTTTCACCCCTCCACTTT

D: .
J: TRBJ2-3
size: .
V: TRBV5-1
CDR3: CASQGIGQADTQYF
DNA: TGCGCCAGCCAGGGGATTGGACAAGCAGATACGCAGTATTTT

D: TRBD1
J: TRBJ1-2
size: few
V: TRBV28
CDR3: CASSLRIGRQGARYGYTF
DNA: TGTGCCAGCAGTTTACGAATCGGTAGACAGGGGGCGCGCTATGGCTACACCTTC

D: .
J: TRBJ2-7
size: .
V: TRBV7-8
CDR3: CASSLLRVSRYEQYF
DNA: TGTGCCAGCAGCTTATTACGTGTTAGCCGTTACGAGCAGTACTTC

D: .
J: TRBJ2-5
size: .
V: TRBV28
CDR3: CASSLYGGVQETQYF
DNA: TGTGCCAGCAGTTTATATGGAGGAGTTCAAGAGACCCAGTACTTC

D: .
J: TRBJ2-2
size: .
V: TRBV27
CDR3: CASSLQRSNTGELFF
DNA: TGTGCCAGCAGTTTACAGCGTTCCAACACCGGGGAGCTGTTTTTT

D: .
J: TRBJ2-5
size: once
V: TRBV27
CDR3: CASSPTWGVEETQYF
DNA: TGTGCCAGCAGTCCCACGTGGGGGGTAGAGGAGACCCAGTACTTC

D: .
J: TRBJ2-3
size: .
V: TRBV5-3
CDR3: CARSGGTDTQYF
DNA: TGTGCCAGAAGCGGGGGGACAGATACGCAGTATTTT

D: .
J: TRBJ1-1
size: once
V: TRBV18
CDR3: CASSRGGTEAFF
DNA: TGTGCCAGCTCCCGGGGAGGAACTGAAGCTTTCTTT

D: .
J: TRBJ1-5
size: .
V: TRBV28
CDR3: CASERGLSNQPQHF
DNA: TGTGCCTCTGAGCGGGGGCTCAGCAATCAGCCCCAGCATTTT

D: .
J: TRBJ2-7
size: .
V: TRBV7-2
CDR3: CASRTTEYEQYF
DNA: TGTGCCAGCAGAACCACAGAGTACGAGCAGTACTTC

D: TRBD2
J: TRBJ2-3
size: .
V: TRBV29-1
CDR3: CSVERFSGNTDTQYF
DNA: TGCAGCGTTGAAAGGTTTAGCGGGAACACAGATACGCAGTATTTT

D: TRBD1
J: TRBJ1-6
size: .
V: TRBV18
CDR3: CASSPRQGFNSPLHF
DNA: TGTGCCAGCTCACCCAGACAGGGGTTTAATTCACCCCTCCACTTT

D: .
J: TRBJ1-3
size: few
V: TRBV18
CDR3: CASSRAMGASGNTIYF
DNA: TGTGCCAGCTCACGAGCTATGGGGGCCTCTGGAAACACCATATATTTT

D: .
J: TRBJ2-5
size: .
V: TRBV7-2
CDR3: CASSFRVSAGKRETQYF
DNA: TGTGCCAGCAGCTTCCGCGTGTCGGCGGGGAAGCGTGAGACCCAGTACTTC

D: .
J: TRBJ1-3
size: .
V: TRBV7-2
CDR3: CASGDTVSSGNTIYF
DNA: TGTGCCAGCGGGGACACGGTGAGCTCTGGAAACACCATATATTTT

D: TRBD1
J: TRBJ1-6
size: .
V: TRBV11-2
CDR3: CASRPIRQGKGSPLHF
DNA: TGTGCCAGCAGACCTATTCGACAGGGGAAAGGATCACCCCTCCACTTT

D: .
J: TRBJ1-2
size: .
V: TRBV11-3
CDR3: CASSLDRGADGYTF
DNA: TGTGCCAGCAGCTTAGATCGGGGGGCCGATGGCTACACCTTC

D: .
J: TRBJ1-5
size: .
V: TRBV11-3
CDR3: CASSLVGVVGTDSNQPQHF
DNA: TGTGCCAGCAGCTTAGTAGGCGTTGTAGGGACTGATAGCAATCAGCCCCAGCATTTT

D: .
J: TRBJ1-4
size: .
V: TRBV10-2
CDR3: CASSERNRANEKLFF
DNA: TGCGCCAGCAGTGAAAGGAACAGAGCTAATGAAAAACTGTTTTTT

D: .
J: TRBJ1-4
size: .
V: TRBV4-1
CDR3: CASSQGTETTNEKLFF
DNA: TGCGCCAGCAGCCAAGGTACAGAGACAACTAATGAAAAACTGTTTTTT

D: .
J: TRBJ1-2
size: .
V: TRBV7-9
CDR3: CASGGQSYGYTF
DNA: TGTGCCAGCGGCGGACAGAGCTATGGCTACACCTTC

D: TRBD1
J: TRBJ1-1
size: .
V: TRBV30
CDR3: CAWRPGGGRGYTEAFF
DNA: TGTGCCTGGCGGCCGGGGGGGGGCAGGGGGTACACTGAAGCTTTCTTT

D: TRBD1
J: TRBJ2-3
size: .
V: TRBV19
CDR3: CASTDRGHPDTQYF
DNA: TGTGCCAGTACGGACAGGGGGCACCCAGATACGCAGTATTTT